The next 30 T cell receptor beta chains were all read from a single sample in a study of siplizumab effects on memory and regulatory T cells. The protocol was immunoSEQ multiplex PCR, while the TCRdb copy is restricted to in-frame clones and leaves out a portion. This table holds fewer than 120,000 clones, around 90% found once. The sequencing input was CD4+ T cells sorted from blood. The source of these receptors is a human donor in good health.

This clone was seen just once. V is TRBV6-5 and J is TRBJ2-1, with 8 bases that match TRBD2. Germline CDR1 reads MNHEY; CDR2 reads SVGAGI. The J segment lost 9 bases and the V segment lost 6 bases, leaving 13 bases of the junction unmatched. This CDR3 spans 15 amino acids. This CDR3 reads CASSPSSRGGGEQFF. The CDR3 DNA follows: TGTGCCAGCAGCCCCTCCTCTCGGGGGGGAGGTGAGCAGTTCTTC.

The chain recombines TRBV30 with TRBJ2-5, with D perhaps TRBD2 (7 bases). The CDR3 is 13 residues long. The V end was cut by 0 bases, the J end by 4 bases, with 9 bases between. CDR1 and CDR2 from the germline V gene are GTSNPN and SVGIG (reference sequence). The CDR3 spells CAWSVGGVETQYF. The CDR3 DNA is TGTGCCTGGAGTGTAGGGGGGGTAGAGACCCAGTACTTC.

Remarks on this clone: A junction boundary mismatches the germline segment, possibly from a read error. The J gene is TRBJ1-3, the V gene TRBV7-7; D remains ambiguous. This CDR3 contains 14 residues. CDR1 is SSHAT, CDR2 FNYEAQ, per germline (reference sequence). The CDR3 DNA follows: TGTGCTAGCAGCCCGTCCCCCCCCGGAAACACCATATATTTT. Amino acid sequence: CASSPSPPGNTIYF. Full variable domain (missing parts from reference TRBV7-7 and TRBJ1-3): GAGVSQSPRYKVTKRGQDVTLRCDPISSHATLYWYQQALGQGPEFLTYFNYEAQPDKSGLPSDRFSAERPEGSISTLTIQRTEQRDSAMYRCASSPSPPGNTIYFGEGSWLTVV.

CDR3 bases: TGTGCCAGCGGCCAAACAGGGAAATGGGTGGAGAACACTGAAGCTTTCTTT. Protein: CASGQTGKWVENTEAFF. The V and J genes are TRBV13 and TRBJ1-1, with a weak D call TRBD1 (6 bases). From germline, CDR1 is PRHDT and CDR2 FYEKMQ (reference sequence). Between the trimmed V and J ends, which lost 8 bases and 1 base, there was a span of 23 bases. This CDR3 region has 17 residues.

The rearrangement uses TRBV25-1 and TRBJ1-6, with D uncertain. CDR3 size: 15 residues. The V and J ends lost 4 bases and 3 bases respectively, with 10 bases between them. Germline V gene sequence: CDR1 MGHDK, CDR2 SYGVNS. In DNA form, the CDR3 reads TGTGCCAGCAGTGCCCCGGCGGACTATAATTCACCCCTCCACTTT. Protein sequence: CASSAPADYNSPLHF.

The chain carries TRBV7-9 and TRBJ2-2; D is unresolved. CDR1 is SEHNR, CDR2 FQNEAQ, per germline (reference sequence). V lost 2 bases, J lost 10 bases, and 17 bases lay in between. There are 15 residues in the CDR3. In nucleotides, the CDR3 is TGTGCCAGCAGCTTAAAAGGGTCACGGTCCGCGGAGCTGTTTTTT. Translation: CASSLKGSRSAELFF.

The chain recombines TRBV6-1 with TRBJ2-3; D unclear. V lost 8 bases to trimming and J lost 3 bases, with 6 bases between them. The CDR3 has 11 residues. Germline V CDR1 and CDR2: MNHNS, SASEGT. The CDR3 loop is CASVGTDTQYF. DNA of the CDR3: TGTGCCAGCGTGGGGACAGATACGCAGTATTTT.

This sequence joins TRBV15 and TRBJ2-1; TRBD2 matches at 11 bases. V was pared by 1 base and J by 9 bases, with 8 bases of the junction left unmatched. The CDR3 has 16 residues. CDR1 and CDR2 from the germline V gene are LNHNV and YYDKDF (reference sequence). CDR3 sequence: CATSRVLLAGDSEQFF. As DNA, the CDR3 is TGTGCCACCAGCAGAGTATTACTAGCGGGAGATTCTGAGCAGTTCTTC.

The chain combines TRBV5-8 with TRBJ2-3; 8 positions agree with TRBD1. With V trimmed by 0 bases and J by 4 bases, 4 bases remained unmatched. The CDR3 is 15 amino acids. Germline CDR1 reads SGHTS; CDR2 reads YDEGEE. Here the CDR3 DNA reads TGTGCCAGCAGCTTGGGACAGGGGAGGTCAGATACGCAGTATTTT. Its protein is CASSLGQGRSDTQYF.

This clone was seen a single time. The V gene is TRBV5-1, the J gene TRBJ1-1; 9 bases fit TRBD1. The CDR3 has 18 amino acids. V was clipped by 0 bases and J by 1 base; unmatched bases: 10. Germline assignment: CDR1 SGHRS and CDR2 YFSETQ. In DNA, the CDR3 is TGCGCCAGCAGCTTGGTGAGGACAGGGGAGTGGACGAACACTGAAGCTTTCTTT. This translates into CASSLVRTGEWTNTEAFF.

CDR3 amino acids: CASRGSRFNMPQHF. In DNA, the CDR3 is TGCGCCAGCAGGGGTTCCCGATTTAATATGCCCCAGCATTTT. The chain joins TRBV10-2 to TRBJ1-5; unclear D gene. Germline V CDR1 and CDR2: WSHSY, SAAADI. Trimming removed 6 bases at V and 9 bases at J, with 18 bases between. This CDR3 has 14 residues.

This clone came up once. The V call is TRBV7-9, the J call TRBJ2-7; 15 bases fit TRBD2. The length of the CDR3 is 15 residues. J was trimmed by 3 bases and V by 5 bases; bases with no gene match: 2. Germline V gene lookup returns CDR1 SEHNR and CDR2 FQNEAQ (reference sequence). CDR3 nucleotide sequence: TGTGCCAGCAGCCCGGGACTAGCGGGAGGCTACGAGCAGTACTTC. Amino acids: CASSPGLAGGYEQYF.

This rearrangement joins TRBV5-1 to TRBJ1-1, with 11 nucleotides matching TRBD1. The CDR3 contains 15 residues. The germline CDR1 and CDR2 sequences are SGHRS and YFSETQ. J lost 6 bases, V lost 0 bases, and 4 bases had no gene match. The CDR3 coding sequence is TGCGCCAGCAGCTTGGCTGGGACAGGGGGTTCTGAAGCTTTCTTT. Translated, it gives CASSLAGTGGSEAFF.

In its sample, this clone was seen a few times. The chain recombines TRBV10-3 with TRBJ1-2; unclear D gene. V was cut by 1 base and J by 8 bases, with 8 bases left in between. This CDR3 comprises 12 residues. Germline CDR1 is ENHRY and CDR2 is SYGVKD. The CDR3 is CAISELVSGYTF. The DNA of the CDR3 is TGTGCCATCAGTGAGTTAGTGAGCGGCTACACCTTC.

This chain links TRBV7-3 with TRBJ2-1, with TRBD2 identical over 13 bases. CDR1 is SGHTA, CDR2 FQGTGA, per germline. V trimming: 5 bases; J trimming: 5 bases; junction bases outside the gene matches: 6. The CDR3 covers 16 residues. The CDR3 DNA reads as TGTGCCAGCAGCCATGCAGGGACTAGCGGGAACAATGAGCAGTTCTTC. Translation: CASSHAGTSGNNEQFF.

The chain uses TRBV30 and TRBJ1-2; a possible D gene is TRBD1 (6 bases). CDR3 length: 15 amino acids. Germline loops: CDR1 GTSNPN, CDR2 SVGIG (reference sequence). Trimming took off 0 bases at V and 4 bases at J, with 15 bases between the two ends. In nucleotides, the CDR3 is TGTGCCTGGAGTGTCATTGGGGGCTCTGGCTATGGCTACACCTTC. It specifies CAWSVIGGSGYGYTF. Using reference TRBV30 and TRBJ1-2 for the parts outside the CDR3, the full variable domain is SQTIHQWPATLVQPVGSPLSLECTVEGTSNPNLYWYRQAAGRGLQLLFYSVGIGQISSEVPQNLSASRPQDRQFILSSKKLLLSDSGFYLCAWSVIGGSGYGYTFGSGTRLTVV.

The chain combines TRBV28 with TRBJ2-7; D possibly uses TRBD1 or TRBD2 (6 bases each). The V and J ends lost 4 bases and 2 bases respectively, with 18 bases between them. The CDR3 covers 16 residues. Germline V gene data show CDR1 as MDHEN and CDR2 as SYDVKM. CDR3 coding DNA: TGTGCCAGCAGTTCCCCCGGGGGACAAGGAGCCTACGAGCAGTACTTC. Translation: CASSSPGGQGAYEQYF.

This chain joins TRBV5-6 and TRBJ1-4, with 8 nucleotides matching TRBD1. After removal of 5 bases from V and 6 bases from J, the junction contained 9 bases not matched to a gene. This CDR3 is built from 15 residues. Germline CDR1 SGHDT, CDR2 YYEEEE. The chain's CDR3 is CASSTKGQGYEKLFF. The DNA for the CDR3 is TGTGCCAGCAGTACGAAAGGACAGGGATATGAAAAACTGTTTTTT.

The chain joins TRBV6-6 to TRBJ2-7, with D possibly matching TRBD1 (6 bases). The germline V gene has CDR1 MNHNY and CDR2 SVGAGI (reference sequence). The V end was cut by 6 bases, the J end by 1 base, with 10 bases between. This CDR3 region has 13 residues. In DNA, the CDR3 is TGTGCCAGCAGACCGGACAGTTCCTACGAGCAGTACTTC. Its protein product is CASRPDSSYEQYF.

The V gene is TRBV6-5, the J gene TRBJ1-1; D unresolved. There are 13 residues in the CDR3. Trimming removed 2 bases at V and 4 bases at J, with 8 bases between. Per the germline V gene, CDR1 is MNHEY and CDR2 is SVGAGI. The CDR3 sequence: CASSYGEGTEAFF. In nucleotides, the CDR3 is TGTGCCAGCAGTTACGGGGAGGGCACTGAAGCTTTCTTT.

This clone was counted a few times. The CDR3 DNA reads TGTGCCAGCAGTAAGCAGAGAACCGAGCAGTACTTC. This codes for CASSKQRTEQYF. V gene TRBV2 combines with J gene TRBJ2-7; D gene uncertain. V lost 5 bases, J lost 6 bases, and 11 bases lay in between. Germline V lookup: CDR1 SNHLY, CDR2 FYNNEI. The CDR3 runs 12 residues. Based on the CDR3 plus reference TRBV2 and TRBJ2-7, the full variable domain is EPEVTQTPSHQVTQMGQEVILRCVPISNHLYFYWYRQILGQKVEFLVSFYNNEISEKSEIFDDQFSVERPDGSNFTLKIRSTKLEDSAMYFCASSKQRTEQYFGPGTRLTVT.

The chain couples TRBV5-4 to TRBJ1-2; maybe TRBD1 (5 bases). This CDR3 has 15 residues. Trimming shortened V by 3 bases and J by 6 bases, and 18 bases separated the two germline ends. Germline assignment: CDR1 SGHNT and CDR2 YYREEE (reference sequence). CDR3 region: CASSWGGPGKNGYTF. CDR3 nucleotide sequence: TGTGCCAGCAGCTGGGGGGGACCGGGGAAGAATGGCTACACCTTC.

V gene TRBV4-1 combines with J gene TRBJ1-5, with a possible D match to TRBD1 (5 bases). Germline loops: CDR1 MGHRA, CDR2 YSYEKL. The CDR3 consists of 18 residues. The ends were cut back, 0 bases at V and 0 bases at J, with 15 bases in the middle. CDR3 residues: CASSQDLVGGYSNQPQHF. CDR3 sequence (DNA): TGCGCCAGCAGCCAAGATCTGGTCGGGGGATATAGCAATCAGCCCCAGCATTTT.

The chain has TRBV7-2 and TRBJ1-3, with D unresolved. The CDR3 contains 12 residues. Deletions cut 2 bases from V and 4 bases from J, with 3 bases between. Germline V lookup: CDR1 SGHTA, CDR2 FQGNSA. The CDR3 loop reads CASSLTGNTIYF. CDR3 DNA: TGTGCCAGCAGCTTAACCGGAAACACCATATATTTT.

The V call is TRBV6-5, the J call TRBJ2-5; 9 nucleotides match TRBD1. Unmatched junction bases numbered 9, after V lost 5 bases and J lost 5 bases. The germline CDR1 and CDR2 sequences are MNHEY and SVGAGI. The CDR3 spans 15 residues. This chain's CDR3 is CASSRSGDREETQYF. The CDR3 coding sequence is TGTGCCAGCAGTCGTTCCGGGGACAGGGAGGAGACCCAGTACTTC.

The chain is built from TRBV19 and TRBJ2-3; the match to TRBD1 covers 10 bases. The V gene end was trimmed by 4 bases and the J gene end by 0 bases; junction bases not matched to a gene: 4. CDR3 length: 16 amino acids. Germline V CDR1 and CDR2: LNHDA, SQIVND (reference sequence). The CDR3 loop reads CASSRQGAQSTDTQYF. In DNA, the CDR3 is TGTGCCAGTAGTAGACAGGGGGCGCAAAGCACAGATACGCAGTATTTT.

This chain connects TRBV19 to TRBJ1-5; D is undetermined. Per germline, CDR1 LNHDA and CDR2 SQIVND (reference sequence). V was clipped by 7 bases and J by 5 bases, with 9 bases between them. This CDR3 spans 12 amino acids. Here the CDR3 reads CASNGWDQPQHF. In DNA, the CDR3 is TGTGCCAGTAACGGGTGGGATCAGCCCCAGCATTTT.

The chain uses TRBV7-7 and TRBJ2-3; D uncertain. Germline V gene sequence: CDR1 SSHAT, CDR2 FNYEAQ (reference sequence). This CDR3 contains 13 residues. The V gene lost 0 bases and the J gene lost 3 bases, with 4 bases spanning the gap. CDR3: CASSLALTDTQYF. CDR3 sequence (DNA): TGTGCCAGCAGCTTAGCGTTGACAGATACGCAGTATTTT.

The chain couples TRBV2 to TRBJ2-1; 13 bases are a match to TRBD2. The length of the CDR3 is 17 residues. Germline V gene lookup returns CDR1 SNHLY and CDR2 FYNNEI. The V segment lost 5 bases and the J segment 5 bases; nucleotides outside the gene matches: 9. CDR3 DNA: TGTGCCAGCAGTAGCTTAAGACTAGCGGGGGGAAACAATGAGCAGTTCTTC. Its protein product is CASSSLRLAGGNNEQFF.

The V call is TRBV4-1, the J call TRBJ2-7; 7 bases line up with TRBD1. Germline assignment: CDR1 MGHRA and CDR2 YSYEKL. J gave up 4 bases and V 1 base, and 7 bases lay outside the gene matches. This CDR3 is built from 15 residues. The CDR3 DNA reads TGCGCCAGCAGCCAAGTCCCGGGACAGAGTTACGAGCAGTACTTC. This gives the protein CASSQVPGQSYEQYF.